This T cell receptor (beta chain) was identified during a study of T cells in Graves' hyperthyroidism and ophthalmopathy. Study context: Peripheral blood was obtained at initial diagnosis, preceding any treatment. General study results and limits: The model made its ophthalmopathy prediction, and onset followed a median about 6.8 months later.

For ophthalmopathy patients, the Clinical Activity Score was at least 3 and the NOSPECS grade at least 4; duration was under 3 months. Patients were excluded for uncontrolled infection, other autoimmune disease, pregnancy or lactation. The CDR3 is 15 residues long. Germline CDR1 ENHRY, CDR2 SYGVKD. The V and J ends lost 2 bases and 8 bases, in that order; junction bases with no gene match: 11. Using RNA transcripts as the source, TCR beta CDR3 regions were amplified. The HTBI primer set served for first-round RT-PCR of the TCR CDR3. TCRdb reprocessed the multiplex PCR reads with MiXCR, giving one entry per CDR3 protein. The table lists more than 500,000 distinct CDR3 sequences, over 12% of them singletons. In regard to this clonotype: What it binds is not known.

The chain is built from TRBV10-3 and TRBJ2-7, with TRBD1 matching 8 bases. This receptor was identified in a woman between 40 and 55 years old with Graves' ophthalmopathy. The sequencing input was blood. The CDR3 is CAISEPRDRGAKQYF. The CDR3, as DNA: TGTGCCATCAGTGAGCCCCGAGACAGGGGTGCCAAGCAGTACTTC.